This T cell receptor beta chain derives from a study of early T cells in non-severe SARS-CoV-2 infection (dated by TCRdb to about 2021). Describing the broader study: Because TCR sequencing was done on bulk RNA from unsorted whole blood, the alpha and beta chains could not be paired.

Clipping removes 2 bases from V and 5 bases from J, with 2 as the unmatched junction base count. The CDR3 runs 13 residues from the cysteine to the phenylalanine. Only CDR3 DNA is held: 39 bases, read in frame from base 1. CDR1 MNHEY and CDR2 SVGAGI were looked up in the germline V gene. This was a case-control study nested in a cohort of healthcare workers in London, UK, who had nasopharyngeal swab PCR tests and blood samples taken every week. Healthcare workers were enrolled in the week of the UK lockdown, from 23 to 31 March 2020, and were followed every week for up to roughly 15 weeks. Turning to this clonotype: This receptor's antigen is unknown. Base qualities are not at hand, and no much larger clone is one base apart.

The method was 5' RACE. The sequencer was a NextSeq 500. In the TCR library protocol, unique molecular identifiers were attached to individual cDNA molecules to correct for PCR bias and sequencing error. Sequencing covered both TCR alpha and beta chains, and within each sample the abundances of alpha and beta sequences were tightly co-correlated. As for the original processing: Decombinator V4 was used to annotate TCR sequences for V gene, J gene and CDR3. Expanded TCRs were defined as changing significantly between any two time points under a Poisson model with p below 0.0001. TCR abundances were normalised to the total number of TCRs sequenced in each sample and reported as counts per million. TRAV1-2 paired with TRAJ12, TRAJ20 or TRAJ33 defined MAIT TCRs, while TRAV10 paired with TRAJ18 defined iNKT TCRs. VDJdb, accessed 1 November 2021, was searched for CMV, EBV and SARS-CoV-2 annotated TCRs, with TCRs annotated for multiple antigens excluded. TCRdb trimmed the raw reads at Q25, called clones with MiXCR and kept productive beta chains. Here each entry gathers all rows of one CDR3 protein and keeps the most common genes and DNA. Here the V and J calls rest on TCRdb's processing, not on the authors' analysis. The sample table lists approximately 64,000 distinct CDR3 sequences, 4% to 5.5% of them with a count of one. The ten largest clones take up just under 5% of the sample.

General conclusions and limits of the study: Matching against VDJdb was skewed toward anti-spike CD8 responses, likely underestimated virus-specific expansions, and missed private and CD4 specificities.

This receptor was obtained from an adult who was a healthcare worker with PCR-confirmed SARS-CoV-2 infection or an uninfected control (not recorded which). The sequencing input was whole blood. The chain is made from TRBV6-5 and TRBJ2-5; a stretch of 7 junction bases matches TRBD1. The DNA sequence is TGTGCCAGCAGTTACCTGACAGGGGAGACCCAGTACTTC. This encodes CASSYLTGETQYF.